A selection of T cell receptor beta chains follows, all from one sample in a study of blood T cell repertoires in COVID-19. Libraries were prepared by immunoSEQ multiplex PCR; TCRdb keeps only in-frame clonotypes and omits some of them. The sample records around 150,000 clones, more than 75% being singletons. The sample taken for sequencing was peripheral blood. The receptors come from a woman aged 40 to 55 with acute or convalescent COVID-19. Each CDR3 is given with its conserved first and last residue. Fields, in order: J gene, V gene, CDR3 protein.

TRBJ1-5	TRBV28	CASSEPGVGGNQPQHF
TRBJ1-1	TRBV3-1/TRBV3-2	CASSLRGTEAFF
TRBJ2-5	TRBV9	CASSVVGGLETQYF
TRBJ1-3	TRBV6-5	CASSSDRAGGNTIYF
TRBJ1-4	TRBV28	CASSSTGRLANEKLFF
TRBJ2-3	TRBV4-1	CASSPFPGTQYF
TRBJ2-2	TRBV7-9	CASSQITGELFF
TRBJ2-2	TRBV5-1	CASRLERELFF
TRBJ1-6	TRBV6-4	CASSDQERALYDTLHF
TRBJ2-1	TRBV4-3	CASSQELWLAGGNEQFF
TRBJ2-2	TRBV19	CASSIGVASGRGTGELFF
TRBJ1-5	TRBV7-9	CASSTTVGGSYQPQHF
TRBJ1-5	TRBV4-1	CASSQEPGADQPQHF
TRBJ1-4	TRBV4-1	CASSQDKDRANEKLFF
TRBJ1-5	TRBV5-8	CASSLFTGGDSNQPQHF
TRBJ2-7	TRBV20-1	CSASPWRYSSYEQYF
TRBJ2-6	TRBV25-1	CASSSTGEVRGANVLTF
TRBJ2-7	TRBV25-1	CASRTGDYEQYF
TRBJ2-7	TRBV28	CASSGTSGAPYEQYF
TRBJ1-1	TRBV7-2	CASSVLGQMNTEAFF
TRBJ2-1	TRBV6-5	CASTKGQGLYNEQFF
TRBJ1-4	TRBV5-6	CASSAPGQENEKLFF
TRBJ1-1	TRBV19	CASHRQYITEAFF
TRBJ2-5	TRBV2	CASSIQGEETQYF
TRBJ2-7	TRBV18	CASRNPDRYEQYF
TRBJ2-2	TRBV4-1	CASSQFTDNTGELFF
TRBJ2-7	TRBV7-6	CASSPGGEQYF
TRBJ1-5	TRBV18	CASSPRDQPQHF
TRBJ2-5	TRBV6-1	CASSEGVRGVGETQYF
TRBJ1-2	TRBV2	CASRGQNYGYTF
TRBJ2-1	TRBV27	CASSLVYGTKYNEQFF
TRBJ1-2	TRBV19	CASSSQLFYGYTF
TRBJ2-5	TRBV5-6	CASSEVGQETQYF
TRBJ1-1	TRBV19	CASRWTANTEAFF
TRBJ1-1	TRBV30	CAWRQLLNTEAFF
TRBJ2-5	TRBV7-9	CASSSGWTGPKETQYF
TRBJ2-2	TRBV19	CASTTDRVAGELFF
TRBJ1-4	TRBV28	CASSSPVATNEKLFF
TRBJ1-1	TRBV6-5	CASSYVGGLNPEAFF
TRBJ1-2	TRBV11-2	CASSFGGKHGYTF
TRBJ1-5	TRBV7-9	CASSLGGDSNQPQHF
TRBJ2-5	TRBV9	CASSADGGTETQYF
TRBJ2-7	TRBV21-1	CASSPATGGGYEQYF
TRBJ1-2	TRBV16	CASSSTGYPNYGYTF
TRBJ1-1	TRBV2	CASENTGRGNTEAFF
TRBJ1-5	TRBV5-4	CASSSGLNQPQHF
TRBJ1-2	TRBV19	CASSMSFRSNYGYTF
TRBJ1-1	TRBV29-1	CSVEQGNTEAFF